The rows below give T cell receptor beta chains drawn from one sample of a study of blood T cells in healthy people across ages. A single record per CDR3 protein comes from TCRdb applying MiXCR to the 5' RACE reads. Here the sample spans about 1,400,000 distinct CDR3 sequences, roughly 45% being singletons. The sequenced sample consisted of blood. The receptors were sampled from a woman younger than 30 in good health. The CDR3 runs from the conserved cysteine through the conserved F or W. D genes are given only for firm matches. Clone size, where shown, is once, few, many, or a class for clones that have expanded.

clone_size j_call v_call d_call cdr3_aa cdr3_nt
NA TRBJ2-1 TRBV20-1 NA CSARDMDRGANEQFF TGCAGTGCTAGAGACATGGACCGCGGGGCCAATGAGCAGTTCTTC
NA TRBJ2-1 TRBV11-2 NA CASSTTSAAEQFF TGTGCCAGCAGCACGACTAGTGCCGCTGAGCAGTTCTTC
few TRBJ2-1 TRBV4-2 TRBD2 CASSQDSGTSGGNEQFF TGTGCCAGCAGCCAAGATAGTGGGACTAGCGGGGGGAATGAGCAGTTCTTC
NA TRBJ1-1 TRBV6-5 NA CASSYSPGSTEAFF TGTGCCAGCAGTTACTCGCCGGGGAGCACTGAAGCTTTCTTT
once TRBJ1-1 TRBV7-4 TRBD1 CASFSTGGPRGDRKNTEAFF TGTGCCAGCTTCTCCACGGGGGGTCCCCGGGGGGACAGGAAAAACACTGAAGCTTTCTTT
NA TRBJ2-5 TRBV29-1 TRBD1 CSVEDRTGGRAREFNEQYF TGCAGCGTTGAAGATCGGACAGGGGGTCGCGCGCGGGAGTTTAATGAGCAGTACTTC
NA TRBJ2-1 TRBV7-9 TRBD2 CASRSGDSYNEQFF TGTGCCAGCCGTAGCGGGGACTCCTACAATGAGCAGTTCTTC
NA TRBJ1-2 TRBV28 NA CASSWNTYGYTF TGTGCCAGCAGTTGGAACACCTATGGCTACACCTTC
NA TRBJ1-2 TRBV20-1 TRBD1 CSARDVRRGQGEGYTF TGCAGTGCTAGAGATGTTCGTCGGGGGCAGGGGGAGGGCTACACCTTC
NA TRBJ1-4 TRBV5-8 NA CASSSLRGTLNEKLFF TGTGCCAGCAGCTCCCTGCGAGGGACCCTTAATGAAAAACTGTTTTTT
NA TRBJ2-5 TRBV28 TRBD1 CASSPHRGQYF TGTGCCAGCAGCCCCCACAGGGGCCAGTACTTC
NA TRBJ2-3 TRBV6-1 NA CASSEYRGGTDTQYF TGTGCCAGCAGTGAGTATAGAGGAGGTACAGATACGCAGTATTTT
few TRBJ2-7 TRBV20-1 NA CSAPDRGDEQYF TGCAGTGCACCCGATAGGGGCGACGAGCAGTACTTC
NA TRBJ2-3 TRBV4-2 TRBD2 CASRVGTSGSTDTQYF TGTGCCAGCAGGGTCGGGACTAGCGGAAGCACAGATACGCAGTATTTT
once TRBJ2-2 TRBV5-1 NA CASSPEGHTGELFF TGCGCCAGCAGCCCGGAGGGCCACACCGGGGAGCTGTTTTTT
once TRBJ2-5 TRBV7-9 NA CASSSWAVTLQETQYF TGTGCCAGCAGCTCTTGGGCAGTGACCCTCCAAGAGACCCAGTACTTC
NA TRBJ1-1 TRBV9 TRBD1 CASSVGDRDRMNTEAFF TGTGCCAGCAGCGTGGGAGACAGGGACCGCATGAACACTGAAGCTTTCTTT
once TRBJ1-2 TRBV7-2 NA CASIRGDYGYTF TGTGCCAGCATACGGGGGGACTATGGCTACACCTTC
few TRBJ1-1 TRBV20-1 NA CSALVGRGNTEAFF TGCAGTGCCTTGGTGGGGAGGGGGAACACTGAAGCTTTCTTT
few TRBJ2-1 TRBV25-1 NA CASSGYREGSEQFF TGTGCCAGCAGTGGCTACAGGGAAGGGAGTGAGCAGTTCTTC
few TRBJ1-1 TRBV20-1 TRBD1 CSASLGQGDTEAFF TGCAGTGCTAGTTTAGGACAGGGGGACACTGAAGCTTTCTTT
few TRBJ1-2 TRBV20-1 NA CSARDLGYYGYTF TGCAGTGCTAGAGATTTGGGATACTATGGCTACACCTTC
NA TRBJ1-2 TRBV27 TRBD1 CASSLLAPGQGDSYGYTF TGTGCCAGCAGTTTGTTGGCCCCGGGACAGGGGGATAGCTATGGCTACACCTTC
NA TRBJ1-4 TRBV6-5 NA CASSYGLGGEKLFF TGTGCCAGCAGTTACGGCCTTGGGGGAGAAAAACTGTTTTTT
few TRBJ2-7 TRBV27 NA CASSFGDGSYEQYF TGTGCCAGCAGTTTTGGGGACGGATCCTACGAGCAGTACTTC
few TRBJ2-3 TRBV6-2/TRBV6-3 NA CASSYAGAFTDTQYF TGTGCCAGCAGTTATGCGGGGGCGTTCACAGATACGCAGTATTTT
NA TRBJ1-4 TRBV20-1 NA CSATSGLGNEKLFF TGCAGTGCTACCTCGGGCCTCGGGAATGAAAAACTGTTTTTT
NA TRBJ1-2 TRBV29-1 NA CSVTGGTGVCGYTF TGCAGCGTTACGGGGGGGACGGGAGTCTGTGGCTACACCTTC
NA TRBJ1-5 TRBV7-2 NA CASSPSVGSNQPQHF TGTGCCAGCAGCCCTAGTGTTGGGAGCAATCAGCCCCAGCATTTT
NA TRBJ1-6 TRBV2 NA CASSPKGPYNSPLHF TGTGCCAGCAGCCCGAAGGGTCCTTATAATTCACCCCTCCACTTT
few TRBJ2-1 TRBV20-1 NA CSASFEFEQFF TGCAGTGCTAGTTTTGAGTTTGAGCAGTTCTTC
many TRBJ2-7 TRBV5-1 TRBD1 CASSPGQYYEQYF TGCGCCAGCAGCCCGGGACAGTACTACGAGCAGTACTTC
once TRBJ1-1 TRBV27 TRBD1 CASGYGTGASEAFF TGTGCCAGCGGGTACGGGACAGGGGCTTCTGAAGCTTTCTTT
few TRBJ1-2 TRBV5-5 NA CASSLALQSHYGYTF TGTGCCAGCAGCTTGGCCCTACAAAGTCACTATGGCTACACCTTC
NA TRBJ1-4 TRBV25-1 TRBD1 CASNIGQGSSEKLFF TGTGCCAGCAATATCGGACAGGGCTCTTCTGAAAAACTGTTTTTT
NA TRBJ1-1 TRBV27 NA CASSSFRGPEAFF TGTGCCAGCAGTTCATTCCGGGGCCCTGAAGCTTTCTTT
NA TRBJ2-3 TRBV24-1 TRBD1 CATSSGTGVTDTQYF TGTGCCACCAGCTCCGGGACAGGGGTCACAGATACGCAGTATTTT
few TRBJ1-2 TRBV25-1 NA CATTRGPAFGYTF TGTGCTACCACGCGGGGTCCGGCTTTTGGCTACACCTTC